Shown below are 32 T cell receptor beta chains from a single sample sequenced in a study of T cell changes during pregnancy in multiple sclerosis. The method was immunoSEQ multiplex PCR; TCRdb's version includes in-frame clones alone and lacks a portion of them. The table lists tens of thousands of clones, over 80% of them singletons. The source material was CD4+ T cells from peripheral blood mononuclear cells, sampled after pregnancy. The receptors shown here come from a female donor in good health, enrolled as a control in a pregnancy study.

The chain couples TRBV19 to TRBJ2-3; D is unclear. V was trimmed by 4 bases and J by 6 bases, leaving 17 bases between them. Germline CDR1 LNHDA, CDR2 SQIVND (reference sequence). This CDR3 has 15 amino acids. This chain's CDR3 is CASSKEMIDTDTQYF. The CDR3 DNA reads TGTGCCAGTAGTAAGGAGATGATTGATACTGATACGCAGTATTTT.

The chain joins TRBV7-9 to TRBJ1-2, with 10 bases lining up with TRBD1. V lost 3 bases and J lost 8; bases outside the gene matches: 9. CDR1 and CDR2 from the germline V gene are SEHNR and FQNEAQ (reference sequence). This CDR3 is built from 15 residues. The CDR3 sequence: CASSFASTGGEGYTF. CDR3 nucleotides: TGTGCCAGCAGCTTCGCCTCGACAGGGGGCGAAGGCTACACCTTC.

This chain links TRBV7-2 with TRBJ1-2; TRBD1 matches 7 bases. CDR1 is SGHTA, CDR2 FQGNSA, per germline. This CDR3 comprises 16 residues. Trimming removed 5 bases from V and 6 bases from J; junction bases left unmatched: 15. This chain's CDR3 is CASSVGRGLVKDGYTF. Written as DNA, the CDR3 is TGTGCCAGCAGCGTCGGGAGGGGGCTGGTTAAAGATGGCTACACCTTC.

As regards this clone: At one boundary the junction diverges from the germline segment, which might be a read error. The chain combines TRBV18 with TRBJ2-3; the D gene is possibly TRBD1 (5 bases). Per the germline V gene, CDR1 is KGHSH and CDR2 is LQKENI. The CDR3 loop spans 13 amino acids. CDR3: CASSPQGTGLKNF. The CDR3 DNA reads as TGTGCCAGCTCACCACAAGGAACAGGCCTTAAGAATTTT.

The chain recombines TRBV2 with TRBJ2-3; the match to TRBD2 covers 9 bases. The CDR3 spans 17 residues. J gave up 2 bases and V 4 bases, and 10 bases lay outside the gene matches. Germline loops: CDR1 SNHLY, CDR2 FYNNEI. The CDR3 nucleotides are TGTGCCAGCAGTGCAAGAATAGCGGGGGCACTCACAGATACGCAGTATTTT. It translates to CASSARIAGALTDTQYF. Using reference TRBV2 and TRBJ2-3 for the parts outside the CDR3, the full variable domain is EPEVTQTPSHQVTQMGQEVILRCVPISNHLYFYWYRQILGQKVEFLVSFYNNEISEKSEIFDDQFSVERPDGSNFTLKIRSTKLEDSAMYFCASSARIAGALTDTQYFGPGTRLTVL.

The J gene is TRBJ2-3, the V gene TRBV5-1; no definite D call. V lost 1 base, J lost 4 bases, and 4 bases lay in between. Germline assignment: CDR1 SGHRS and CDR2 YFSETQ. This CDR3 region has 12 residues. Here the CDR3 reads CASSLPADTQYF. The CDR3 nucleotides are TGCGCCAGCAGCTTGCCCGCAGATACGCAGTATTTT.

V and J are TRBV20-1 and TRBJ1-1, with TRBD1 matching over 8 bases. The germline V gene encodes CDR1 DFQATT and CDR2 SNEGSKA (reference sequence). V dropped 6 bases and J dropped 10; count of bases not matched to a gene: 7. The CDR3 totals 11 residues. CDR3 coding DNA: TGCAGTGCCACGGACAGGGAGGGAGCTTTCTTT. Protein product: CSATDREGAFF.

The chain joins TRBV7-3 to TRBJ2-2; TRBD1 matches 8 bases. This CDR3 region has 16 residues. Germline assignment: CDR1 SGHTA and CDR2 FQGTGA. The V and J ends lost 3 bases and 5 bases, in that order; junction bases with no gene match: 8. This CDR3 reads CASSFRQGAGTGELFF. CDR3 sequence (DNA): TGTGCCAGCAGCTTTCGGCAGGGGGCAGGAACCGGGGAGCTGTTTTTT.

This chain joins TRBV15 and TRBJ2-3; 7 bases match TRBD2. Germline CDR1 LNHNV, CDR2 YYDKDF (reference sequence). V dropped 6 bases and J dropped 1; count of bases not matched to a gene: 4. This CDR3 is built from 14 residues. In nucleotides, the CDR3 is TGTGCCACCAGGACGGCGGGGGGCACAGATACGCAGTATTTT. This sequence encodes CATRTAGGTDTQYF.

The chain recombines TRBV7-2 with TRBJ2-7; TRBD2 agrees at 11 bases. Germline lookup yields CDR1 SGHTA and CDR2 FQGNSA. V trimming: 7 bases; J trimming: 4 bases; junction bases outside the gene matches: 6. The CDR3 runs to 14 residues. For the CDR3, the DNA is TGTGCCAGCACCCAAGGGACTAGCGGATACGAGCAGTACTTC. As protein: CASTQGTSGYEQYF.

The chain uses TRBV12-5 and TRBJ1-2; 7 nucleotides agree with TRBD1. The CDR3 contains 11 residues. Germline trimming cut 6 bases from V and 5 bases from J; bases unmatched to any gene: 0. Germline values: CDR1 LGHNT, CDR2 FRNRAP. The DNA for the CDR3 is TGTGCTAGTGGACAGGGGTATGGCTACACCTTC. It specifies CASGQGYGYTF.

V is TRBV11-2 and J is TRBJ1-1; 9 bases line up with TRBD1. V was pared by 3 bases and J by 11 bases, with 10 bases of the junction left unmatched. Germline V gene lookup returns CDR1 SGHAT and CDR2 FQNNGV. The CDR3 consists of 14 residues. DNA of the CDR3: TGTGCCAGCAGCTTCGGCATACAGGGGGCCGGGGCTTTCTTT. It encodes CASSFGIQGAGAFF.

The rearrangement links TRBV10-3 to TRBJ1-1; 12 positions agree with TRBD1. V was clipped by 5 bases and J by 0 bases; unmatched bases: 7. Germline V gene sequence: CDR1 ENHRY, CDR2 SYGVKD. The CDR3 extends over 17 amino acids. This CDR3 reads CAISQTGTGGMNTEAFF. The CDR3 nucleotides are TGTGCCATCAGTCAGACCGGGACAGGGGGCATGAACACTGAAGCTTTCTTT.

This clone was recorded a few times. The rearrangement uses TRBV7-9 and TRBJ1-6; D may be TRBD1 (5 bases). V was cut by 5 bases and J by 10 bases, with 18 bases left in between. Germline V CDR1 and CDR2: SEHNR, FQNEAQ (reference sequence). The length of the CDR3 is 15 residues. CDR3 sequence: CASSRFEAGLSPLHF. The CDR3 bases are TGTGCCAGCAGCCGATTCGAGGCGGGGCTGTCACCCCTCCACTTT.

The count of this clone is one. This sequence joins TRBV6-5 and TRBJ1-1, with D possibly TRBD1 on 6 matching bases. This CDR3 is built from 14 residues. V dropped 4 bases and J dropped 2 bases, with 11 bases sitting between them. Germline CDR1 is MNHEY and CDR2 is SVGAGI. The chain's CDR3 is CASSFIQGNTEAFF. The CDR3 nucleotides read TGTGCCAGCAGTTTTATACAGGGTAACACTGAAGCTTTCTTT.

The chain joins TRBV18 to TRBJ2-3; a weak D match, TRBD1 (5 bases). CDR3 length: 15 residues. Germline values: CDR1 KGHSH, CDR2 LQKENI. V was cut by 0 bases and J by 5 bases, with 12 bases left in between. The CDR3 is CASSPPSRAEDTQYF. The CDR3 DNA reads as TGTGCCAGCTCACCACCGAGCAGGGCGGAAGATACGCAGTATTTT.

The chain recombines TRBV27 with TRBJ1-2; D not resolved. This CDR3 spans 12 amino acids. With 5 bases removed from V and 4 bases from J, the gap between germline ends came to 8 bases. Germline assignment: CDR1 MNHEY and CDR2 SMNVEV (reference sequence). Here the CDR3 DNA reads TGTGCCAGCAGTCCGTCGGGCTATGGCTACACCTTC. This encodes CASSPSGYGYTF.

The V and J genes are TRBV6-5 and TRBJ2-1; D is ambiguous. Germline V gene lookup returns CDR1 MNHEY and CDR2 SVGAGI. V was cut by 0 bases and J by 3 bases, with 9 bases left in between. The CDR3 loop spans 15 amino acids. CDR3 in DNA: TGTGCCAGCAGTTACTCGGGCCGTATCTACAATGAGCAGTTCTTC. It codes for CASSYSGRIYNEQFF.

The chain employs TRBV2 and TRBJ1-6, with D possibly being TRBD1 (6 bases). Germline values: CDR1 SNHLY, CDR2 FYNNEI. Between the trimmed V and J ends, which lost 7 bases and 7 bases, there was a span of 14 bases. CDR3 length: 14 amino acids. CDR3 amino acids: CASMWTEQNSPLHF. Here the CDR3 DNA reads TGTGCCAGCATGTGGACAGAACAAAATTCACCCCTCCACTTT.

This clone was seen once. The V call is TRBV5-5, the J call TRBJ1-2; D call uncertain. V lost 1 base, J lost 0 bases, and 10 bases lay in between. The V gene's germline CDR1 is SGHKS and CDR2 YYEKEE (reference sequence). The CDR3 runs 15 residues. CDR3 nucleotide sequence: TGTGCCAGCAGCTTGCGCTACCAAGCTAACTATGGCTACACCTTC. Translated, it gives CASSLRYQANYGYTF.

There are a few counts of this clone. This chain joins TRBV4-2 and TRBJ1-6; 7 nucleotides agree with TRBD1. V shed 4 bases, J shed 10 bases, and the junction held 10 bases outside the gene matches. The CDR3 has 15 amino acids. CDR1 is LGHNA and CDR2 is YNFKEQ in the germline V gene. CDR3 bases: TGTGCCAGCAGCCCCAAGACAGGGCCCGGGTCACCCCTCCACTTT. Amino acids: CASSPKTGPGSPLHF.

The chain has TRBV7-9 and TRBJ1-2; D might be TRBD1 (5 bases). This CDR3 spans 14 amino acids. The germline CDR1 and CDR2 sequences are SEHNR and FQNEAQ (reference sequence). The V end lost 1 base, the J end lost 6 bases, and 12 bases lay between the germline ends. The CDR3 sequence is CASSLVPGQHGYTF. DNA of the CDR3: TGTGCCAGCAGCTTAGTTCCAGGGCAACATGGCTACACCTTC.

CDR3 in DNA: TGTGCCAGCAGCTTCAGGGGGACGAGGAACACTGAAGCTTTCTTT. It encodes CASSFRGTRNTEAFF. The V and J genes are TRBV5-6 and TRBJ1-1, with 7 positions matching TRBD1. The CDR3 is 15 residues long. Germline CDR1 SGHDT, CDR2 YYEEEE. V lost 2 bases, J lost 1 base, and 5 bases stayed unmatched.

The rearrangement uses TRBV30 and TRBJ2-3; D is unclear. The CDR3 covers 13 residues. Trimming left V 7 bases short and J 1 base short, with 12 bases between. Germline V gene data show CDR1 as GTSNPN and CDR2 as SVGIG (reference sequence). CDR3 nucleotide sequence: TGTGCCTCCCCTTTCCCCGGCACAGATACGCAGTATTTT. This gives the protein CASPFPGTDTQYF.

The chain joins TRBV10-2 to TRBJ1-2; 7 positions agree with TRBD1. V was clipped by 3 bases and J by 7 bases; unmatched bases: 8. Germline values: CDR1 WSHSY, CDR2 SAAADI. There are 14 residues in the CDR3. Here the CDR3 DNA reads TGCGCCAGCAGTGAAAGAGGGGGCGCCCTTGGCTACACCTTC. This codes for CASSERGGALGYTF.

The CDR3 nucleotides are TGTGCCAGCAGCCCCCTAGTGGCCTACGAGCAGTACTTC. This encodes CASSPLVAYEQYF. This chain connects TRBV5-5 to TRBJ2-7; D is unclear. The CDR3 runs 13 residues. Trimming removed 4 bases from V and 2 bases from J, with 10 bases in between. Per the germline V gene, CDR1 is SGHKS and CDR2 is YYEKEE (reference sequence).

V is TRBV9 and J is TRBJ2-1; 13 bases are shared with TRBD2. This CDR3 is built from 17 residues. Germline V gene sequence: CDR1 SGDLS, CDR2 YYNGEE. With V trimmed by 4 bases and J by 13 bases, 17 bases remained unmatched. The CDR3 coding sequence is TGTGCCAGCAGCCAATACCTACTAGCGGGGGGGCCTACTCGTCAGTTCTTC. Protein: CASSQYLLAGGPTRQFF.

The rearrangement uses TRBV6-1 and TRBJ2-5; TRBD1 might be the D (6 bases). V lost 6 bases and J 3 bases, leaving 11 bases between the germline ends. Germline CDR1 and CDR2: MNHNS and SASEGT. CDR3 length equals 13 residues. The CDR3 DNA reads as TGTGCCAGCAGGGACAGCGAAAAAGAGACCCAGTACTTC. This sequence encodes CASRDSEKETQYF.

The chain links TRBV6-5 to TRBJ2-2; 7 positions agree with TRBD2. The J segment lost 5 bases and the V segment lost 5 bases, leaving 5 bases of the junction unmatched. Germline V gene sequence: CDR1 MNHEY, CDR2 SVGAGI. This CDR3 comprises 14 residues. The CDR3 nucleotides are TGTGCCAGCAGTCGAGCGGGGACTACCGGGGAGCTGTTTTTT. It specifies CASSRAGTTGELFF.

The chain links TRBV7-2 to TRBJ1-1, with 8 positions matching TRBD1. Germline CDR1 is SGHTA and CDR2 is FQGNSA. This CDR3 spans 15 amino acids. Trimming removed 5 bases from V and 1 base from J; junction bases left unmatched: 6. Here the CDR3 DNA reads TGTGCCAGCAGCCTTAGACAGGGGCCGAACACTGAAGCTTTCTTT. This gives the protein CASSLRQGPNTEAFF.

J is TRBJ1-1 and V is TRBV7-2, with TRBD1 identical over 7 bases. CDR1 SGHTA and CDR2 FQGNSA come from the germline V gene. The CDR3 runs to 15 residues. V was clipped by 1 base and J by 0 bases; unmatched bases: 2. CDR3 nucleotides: TGTGCCAGCAGCTTAGAGGGACAGCTGAACACTGAAGCTTTCTTT. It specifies CASSLEGQLNTEAFF.

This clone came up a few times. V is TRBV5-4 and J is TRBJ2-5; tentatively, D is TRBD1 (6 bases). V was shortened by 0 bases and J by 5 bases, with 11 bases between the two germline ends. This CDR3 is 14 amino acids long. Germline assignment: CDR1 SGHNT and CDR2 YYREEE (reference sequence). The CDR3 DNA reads TGTGCCAGCAGCTTGGCCATGAGGGGGGAGACCCAGTACTTC. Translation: CASSLAMRGETQYF.